The rows below give T cell receptor beta chains drawn from one sample of a study of shared clonotypes between healthy human individuals. Assay used: immunoSEQ multiplex PCR; TCRdb lists only in-frame clones, some missing. In the table there are some 550,000 clones, less than 98% of which are singletons. What was sequenced was naive CD4+ T cells sorted from blood. The receptors were sampled from a woman aged 30 to 39 in good health. The CDR3 runs from the conserved cysteine through the conserved F or W. The D gene is left open where the match is weak. Expanded clones get a size class; other rows say once, few or many, or leave the size out.

V	size	J	D	DNA	CDR3
TRBV20-1	NA	TRBJ2-6	NA	TGCAGTGGTGTTGGGGCCAACGTCCTGACTTTC	CSGVGANVLTF
TRBV6-4	NA	TRBJ2-1	NA	TGTGCCAGCAGCCCATCCCGGGGCCTGCGCTCCTACAATGAGCAGTTCTTC	CASSPSRGLRSYNEQFF
TRBV28	NA	TRBJ1-2	TRBD1	TGTGCCAGCAGTCCCCCCACGGGACAGGGGGTTAACTATGGCTACACCTTC	CASSPPTGQGVNYGYTF
TRBV7-9	NA	TRBJ1-1	NA	TGTGCCAGCAGCTTAGCTAACGGGCCGGTCCGCTTT	CASSLANGPVRF
TRBV19	NA	TRBJ1-4	TRBD1	TGTGCCAGTAGCCGACAGGGGCAGCGAACTAATGAAAAACTGTTTTTT	CASSRQGQRTNEKLFF
TRBV11-1	NA	TRBJ1-4	NA	TGTGCCAGCAGCCCAAAGGGGTTGGCTAATGAAAAACTGTTTTTT	CASSPKGLANEKLFF
TRBV19	NA	TRBJ2-1	TRBD2	TGTGCCAGTAGATCGAATGGCGGGAGGGCCCCGGTCGGCGAGCAGTTCTTC	CASRSNGGRAPVGEQFF
TRBV28	NA	TRBJ2-1	NA	TGTGCCACACAACCACCGGAATACAATGAGCAGTTCTTC	CATQPPEYNEQFF
TRBV5-1	NA	TRBJ1-1	TRBD1	TGCGCCAGCAGCTTGGAAGGCGGGACAGGGGGACGGGCTTTCTTT	CASSLEGGTGGRAFF
TRBV28	NA	TRBJ2-7	NA	TGTGCCAGCAGTTCCGGCCTGGCGCCCTACGAGCAGTACTTC	CASSSGLAPYEQYF
TRBV5-4	NA	TRBJ2-3	NA	TGTGCCAGCAGCTTGGACGATCCTAGCACAGATACGCAGTATTTT	CASSLDDPSTDTQYF
TRBV27	NA	TRBJ2-7	NA	TGTGCCAGCAGTTTCCGACGTCCGAGCTCCTACGAGCAGTACTTC	CASSFRRPSSYEQYF
TRBV27	NA	TRBJ2-3	NA	TGTGCCAGCGGGGGGCCGGGTACAGATACGCAGTATTTT	CASGGPGTDTQYF
TRBV7-9	NA	TRBJ2-3	NA	TGTGCCAGCATGCTCCTGGGAGGACTCACAGATACGCAGTATTTT	CASMLLGGLTDTQYF
TRBV6-5	NA	TRBJ2-7	TRBD2	TGTGCCAGCACTTTAGCGGGAGGCTCCTACGAGCAGTACTTC	CASTLAGGSYEQYF
TRBV6-5	NA	TRBJ2-1	TRBD1	TGTGCCAGCAGGGAATCACAGGGGCTCGAGCAGTTCTTC	CASRESQGLEQFF
TRBV6-4	NA	TRBJ2-7	NA	TGTGCCAGCAGTGACTCGAGGGGCGGCGAGCAGTACTTC	CASSDSRGGEQYF
TRBV27	NA	TRBJ1-2	NA	TGTGCCAGCAGTACCCGACAGAATAACTATGGCTACACCTTC	CASSTRQNNYGYTF
TRBV18	NA	TRBJ2-7	TRBD1	TGTGCCAGCTCCACCAAGCACTTTCGGACAGGGTCATACGAGCAGTACTTC	CASSTKHFRTGSYEQYF
TRBV28	NA	TRBJ2-7	NA	TGTGCCAGCAGTTTAGACCAGAGGGCCTCAGGGGAGCAGTACTTC	CASSLDQRASGEQYF
TRBV30	NA	TRBJ2-3	TRBD2	TGTGCCTGGAGTCCCGGGAGGGGAACGACAGATACGCAGTATTTT	CAWSPGRGTTDTQYF
TRBV5-1	NA	TRBJ1-3	NA	TGCGCCAGCAGCTTTGGGGTTCGCCCCGGTGCTGGAAACACCATATATTTT	CASSFGVRPGAGNTIYF
TRBV12-2	NA	TRBJ1-1	NA	TGTGCAAGTCGCTTAGACCCCGTTCGGGGAGCGACGAACACTGAAGCTTTCTTT	CASRLDPVRGATNTEAFF
TRBV30	NA	TRBJ2-2	TRBD1	TGTGCCGGGGACAGTTACACCGGGGAGCTGTTTTTT	CAGDSYTGELFF
TRBV7-9	NA	TRBJ2-3	NA	TGTGCCAGCAGCTGGAGGGTTGGGGGGAATTCCTTAGATACGCAGTATTTT	CASSWRVGGNSLDTQYF
TRBV6-5	NA	TRBJ2-7	NA	TGTGCCAGCAGCTACCCAGGGAAAGGCTACGAGCAGTACTTC	CASSYPGKGYEQYF
TRBV7-8	NA	TRBJ2-3	TRBD2	TGTGCCAGCAGCCCCCATTCGGGAGGCGGGGATACGCAGTATTTT	CASSPHSGGGDTQYF
TRBV9	NA	TRBJ2-7	TRBD2	TGTGCCAGCAGTAAAACTAGCGGGGAGGGATTTGTCAACGAGCAGTACTTC	CASSKTSGEGFVNEQYF
TRBV19	NA	TRBJ1-5	NA	TGTGCCAGTAAAATCCGGCGGGGGGTCAGCAATCAGCCCCAGCATTTT	CASKIRRGVSNQPQHF
TRBV14	NA	TRBJ1-2	NA	TGTGCCAGCAGCCGCAGACGCAAATTTGGCTACACCTTC	CASSRRRKFGYTF
TRBV6-1	NA	TRBJ2-5	NA	TGTGCCAGCAGAGGACGGAGATTCTACCAAGAGACCCAGTACTTC	CASRGRRFYQETQYF
TRBV2	NA	TRBJ1-5	TRBD1	TGTGCCAGCAGTGAACAGGGGACAGGGGGAACACGGCAGCCCCAGCATTTT	CASSEQGTGGTRQPQHF
TRBV7-2	NA	TRBJ2-7	NA	TGTGCCAGCAGCTTAGGCGGGACCTACGAGCAGTACTTC	CASSLGGTYEQYF
TRBV5-6	NA	TRBJ2-4	NA	TGTGCCAGCAGCTTGGGGTCCCTCGGCCGGCCTCTCGGGATAAACATTCAGTACTTC	CASSLGSLGRPLGINIQYF
TRBV5-1	NA	TRBJ2-5	NA	TGCGCCAGCAATCCACAGGCCCCTCGGGAGACCCAGTACTTC	CASNPQAPRETQYF
TRBV10-2	NA	TRBJ1-1	NA	TGCGCCAGCAGTCGACCGGGGATCCTCGCTGAAGCTTTCTTT	CASSRPGILAEAFF
TRBV27	NA	TRBJ2-5	NA	TGTGCCAGCAGTTTACAGGGGGGACAAGAGACCCAGTACTTC	CASSLQGGQETQYF
TRBV27	once	TRBJ2-2	NA	TGTGCCAGCAGTTCCTCCCTAGCGCGTGCTGGGGAGCTGTTTTTT	CASSSSLARAGELFF
TRBV27	NA	TRBJ1-2	NA	TGTGCCAGCAGTTTTCAGGGATATAACTATGGCTACACCTTC	CASSFQGYNYGYTF